Sequencing of this TCR beta chain was carried out in a study of cytomegalovirus exposure and HLA in healthy donors. The CDR3 is 14 residues long. The J segment lost 3 bases and the V segment lost 6 bases, leaving 2 bases of the junction unmatched. CDR1 LNHDA and CDR2 SQIVND come from the germline V gene (reference sequence). Concerning this clone: What it recognizes is unknown.

Primers for the PCR totalled 60 Vbeta and 13 Jbeta. Using immunoSEQ multiplex PCR, the repertoire was profiled, and TCRdb retains in-frame clones only, with some absent. The sample has about 120,000 clones, 65% to 80% seen once. Study results and limitations: A later analysis associated some 18,000 TCR beta sequences with HLA alleles at a 0.05 false discovery rate. In a later analysis, V- and J-gene trimming of beta chains associated with a DCLRE1C missense variant, replicated independently. The Asian-associated ancestry cluster reportedly had fewer N-insertions than the approximately 700-donor mean in a later analysis. According to the study, 160 or so TCR beta chains were cytomegalovirus-associated.

V gene TRBV19 combines with J gene TRBJ2-3, with TRBD2 identical over 11 bases. Sequences were obtained from PBMCs. The TCR originated in a male donor in good health and CMV-seropositive. CDR3 region: CASRPSGGTDTQYF. The CDR3 coding sequence is TGTGCCAGTAGGCCTAGCGGGGGGACAGATACGCAGTATTTT.